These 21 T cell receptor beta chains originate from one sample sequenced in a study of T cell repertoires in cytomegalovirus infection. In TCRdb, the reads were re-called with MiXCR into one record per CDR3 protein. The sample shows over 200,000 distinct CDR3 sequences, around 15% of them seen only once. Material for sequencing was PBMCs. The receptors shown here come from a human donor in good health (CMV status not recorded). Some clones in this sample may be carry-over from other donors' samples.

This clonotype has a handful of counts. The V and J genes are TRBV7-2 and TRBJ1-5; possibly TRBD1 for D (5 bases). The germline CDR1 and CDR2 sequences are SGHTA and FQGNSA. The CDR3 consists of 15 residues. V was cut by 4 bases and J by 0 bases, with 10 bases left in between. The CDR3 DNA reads TGTGCCAGCAGCTCCCAGGGCTATAGCAATCAGCCCCAGCATTTT. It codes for CASSSQGYSNQPQHF.

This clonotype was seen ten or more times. CDR3 in DNA: TGTGCCATCAGTGAGTCCACTCGATGGGGGGAGCAGTACTTC. Its protein product is CAISESTRWGEQYF. This chain connects TRBV10-3 to TRBJ2-7; D might be TRBD1 or TRBD2, each matching 5 bases. CDR1 and CDR2 (germline): ENHRY, SYGVKD. V was cut by 0 bases and J by 7 bases, with 13 bases left in between. This CDR3 comprises 14 residues.

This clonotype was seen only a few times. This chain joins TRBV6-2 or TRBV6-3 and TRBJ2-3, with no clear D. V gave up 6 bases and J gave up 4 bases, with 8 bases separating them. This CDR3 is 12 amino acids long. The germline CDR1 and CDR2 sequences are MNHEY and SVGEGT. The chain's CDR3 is CASRITPDTQYF. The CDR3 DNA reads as TGTGCCAGCAGAATAACCCCAGATACGCAGTATTTT.

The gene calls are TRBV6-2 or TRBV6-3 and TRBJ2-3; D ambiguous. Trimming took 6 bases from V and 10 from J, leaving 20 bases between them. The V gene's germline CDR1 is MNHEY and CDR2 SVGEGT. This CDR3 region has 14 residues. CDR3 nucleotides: TGTGCCAGCAGCCCGGGCCGCGGTGGAGTTGCGCAGTATTTT. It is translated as CASSPGRGGVAQYF.

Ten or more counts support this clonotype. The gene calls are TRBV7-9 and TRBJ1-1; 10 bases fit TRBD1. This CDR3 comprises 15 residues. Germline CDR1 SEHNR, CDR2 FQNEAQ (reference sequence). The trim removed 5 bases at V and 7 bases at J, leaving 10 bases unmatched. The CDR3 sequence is CASSPPGQGTGEAFF. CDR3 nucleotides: TGTGCCAGCAGCCCACCGGGACAGGGGACAGGTGAAGCTTTCTTT.

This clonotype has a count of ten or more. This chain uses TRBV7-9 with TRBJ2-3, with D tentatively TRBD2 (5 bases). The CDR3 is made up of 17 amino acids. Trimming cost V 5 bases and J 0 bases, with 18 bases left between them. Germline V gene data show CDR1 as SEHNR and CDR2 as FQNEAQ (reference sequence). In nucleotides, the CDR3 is TGTGCCAGCAGCCCTCACGGCGGAGGCCTCAGCACAGATACGCAGTATTTT. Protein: CASSPHGGGLSTDTQYF.

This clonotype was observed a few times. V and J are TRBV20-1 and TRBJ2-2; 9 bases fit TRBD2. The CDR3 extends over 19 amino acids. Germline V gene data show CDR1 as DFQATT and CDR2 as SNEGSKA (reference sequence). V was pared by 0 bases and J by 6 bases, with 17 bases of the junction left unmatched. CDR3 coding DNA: TGCAGTGCTAGAGACCAACTTAGCGGGAGTGGGGGTGAAGCCGGGGAGCTGTTTTTT. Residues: CSARDQLSGSGGEAGELFF.

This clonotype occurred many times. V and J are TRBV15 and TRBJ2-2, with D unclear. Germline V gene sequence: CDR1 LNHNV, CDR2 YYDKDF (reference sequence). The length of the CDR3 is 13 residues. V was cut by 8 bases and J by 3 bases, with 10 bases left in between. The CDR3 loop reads CATQNGYTGELFF. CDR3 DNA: TGTGCCACCCAGAACGGGTACACCGGGGAGCTGTTTTTT.

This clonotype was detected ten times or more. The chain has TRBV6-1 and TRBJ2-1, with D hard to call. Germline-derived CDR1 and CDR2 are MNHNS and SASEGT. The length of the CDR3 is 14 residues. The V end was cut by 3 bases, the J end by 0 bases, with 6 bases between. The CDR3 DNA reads TGTGCCAGCAGTGAGAGGAGCTCCTACAATGAGCAGTTCTTC. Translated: CASSERSSYNEQFF.

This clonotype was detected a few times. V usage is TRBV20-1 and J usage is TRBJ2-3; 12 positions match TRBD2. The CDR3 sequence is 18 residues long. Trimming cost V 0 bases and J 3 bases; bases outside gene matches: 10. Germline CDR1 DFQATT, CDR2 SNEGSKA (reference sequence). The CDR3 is CSARDWLAGGPGTDTQYF. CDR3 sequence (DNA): TGCAGTGCTAGAGATTGGCTAGCGGGAGGGCCTGGTACAGATACGCAGTATTTT.

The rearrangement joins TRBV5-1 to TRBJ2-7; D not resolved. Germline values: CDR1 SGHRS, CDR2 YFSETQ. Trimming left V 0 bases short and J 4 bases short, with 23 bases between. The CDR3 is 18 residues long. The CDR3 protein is CASSLAATGIAALYEQYF. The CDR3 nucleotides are TGCGCCAGCAGCTTGGCTGCAACTGGAATAGCCGCTTTATACGAGCAGTACTTC.

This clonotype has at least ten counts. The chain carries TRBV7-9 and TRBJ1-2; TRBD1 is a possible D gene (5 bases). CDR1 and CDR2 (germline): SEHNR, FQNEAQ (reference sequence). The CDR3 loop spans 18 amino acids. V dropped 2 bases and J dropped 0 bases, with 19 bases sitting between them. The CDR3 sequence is CASSLNRQMQLANYGYTF. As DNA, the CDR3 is TGTGCCAGCAGCTTAAACCGACAGATGCAGTTAGCTAACTATGGCTACACCTTC. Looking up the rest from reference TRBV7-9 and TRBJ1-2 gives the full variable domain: DTGVSQNPRHKITKRGQNVTFRCDPISEHNRLYWYRQTLGQGPEFLTYFQNEAQLEKSRLLSDRFSAERPKGSFSTLEIQRTEQGDSAMYLCASSLNRQMQLANYGYTFGSGTRLTVV.

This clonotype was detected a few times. CDR3 region: CASSEGTHNQPQHF. Written as DNA, the CDR3 is TGTGCCAGCAGTGAAGGGACCCACAATCAGCCCCAGCATTTT. The chain combines TRBV2 with TRBJ1-5; no clear D gene. The V gene's germline CDR1 is SNHLY and CDR2 FYNNEI. CDR3 size: 14 residues. Trimming took 1 base from V and 3 from J, leaving 7 bases between them. The entire variable domain, with the rest obtained from reference TRBV2 and TRBJ1-5, is as follows: EPEVTQTPSHQVTQMGQEVILRCVPISNHLYFYWYRQILGQKVEFLVSFYNNEISEKSEIFDDQFSVERPDGSNFTLKIRSTKLEDSAMYFCASSEGTHNQPQHFGDGTRLSIL.

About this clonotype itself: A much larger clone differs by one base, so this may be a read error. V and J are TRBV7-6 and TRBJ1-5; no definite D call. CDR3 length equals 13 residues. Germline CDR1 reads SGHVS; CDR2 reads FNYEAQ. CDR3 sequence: CASSPLNNQHQHF. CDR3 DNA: TGTGCCAGCAGCCCCCTAAACAATCAGCACCAGCATTTT.

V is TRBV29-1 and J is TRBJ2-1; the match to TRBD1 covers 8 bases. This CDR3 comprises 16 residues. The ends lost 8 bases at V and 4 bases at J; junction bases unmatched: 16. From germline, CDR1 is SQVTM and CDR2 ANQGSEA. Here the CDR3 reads CSLSKHGTGLYNEQFF. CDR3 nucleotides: TGCAGCCTTTCCAAGCACGGGACAGGCCTTTACAATGAGCAGTTCTTC.

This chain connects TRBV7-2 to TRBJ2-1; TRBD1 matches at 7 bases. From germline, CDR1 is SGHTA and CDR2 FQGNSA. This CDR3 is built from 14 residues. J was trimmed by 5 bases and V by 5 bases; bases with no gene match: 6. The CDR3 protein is CASSGRGYHNEQFF. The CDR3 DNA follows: TGTGCCAGCAGCGGCAGGGGGTACCACAATGAGCAGTTCTTC.

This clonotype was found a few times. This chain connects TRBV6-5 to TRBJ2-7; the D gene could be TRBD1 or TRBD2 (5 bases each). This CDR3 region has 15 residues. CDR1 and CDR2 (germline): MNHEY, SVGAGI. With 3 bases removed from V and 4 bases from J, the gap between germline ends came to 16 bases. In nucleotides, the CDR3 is TGTGCCAGCAGTTATCATCGGGACCCCACGTACGAGCAGTACTTC. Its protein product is CASSYHRDPTYEQYF.

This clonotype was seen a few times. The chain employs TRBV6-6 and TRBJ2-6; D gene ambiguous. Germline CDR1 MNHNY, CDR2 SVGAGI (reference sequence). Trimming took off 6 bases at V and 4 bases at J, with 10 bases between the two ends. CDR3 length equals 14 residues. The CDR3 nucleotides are TGTGCCAGCAGCGCCACCAGAGGGGCCAACGTCCTGACTTTC. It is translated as CASSATRGANVLTF.

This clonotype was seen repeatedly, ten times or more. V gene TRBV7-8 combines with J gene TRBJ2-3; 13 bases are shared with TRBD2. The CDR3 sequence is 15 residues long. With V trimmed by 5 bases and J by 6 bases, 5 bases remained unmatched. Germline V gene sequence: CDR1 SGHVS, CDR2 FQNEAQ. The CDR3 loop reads CASSIGLAGADTQYF. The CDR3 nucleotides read TGTGCCAGCAGCATCGGACTAGCGGGGGCCGATACGCAGTATTTT.

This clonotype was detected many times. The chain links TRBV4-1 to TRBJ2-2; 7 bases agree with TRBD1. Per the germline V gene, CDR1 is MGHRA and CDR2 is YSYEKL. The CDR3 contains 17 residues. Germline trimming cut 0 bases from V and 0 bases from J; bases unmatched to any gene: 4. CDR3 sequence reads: CASSQDGQGANTGELFF. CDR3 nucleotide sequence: TGCGCCAGCAGCCAAGATGGGCAGGGGGCGAACACCGGGGAGCTGTTTTTT.

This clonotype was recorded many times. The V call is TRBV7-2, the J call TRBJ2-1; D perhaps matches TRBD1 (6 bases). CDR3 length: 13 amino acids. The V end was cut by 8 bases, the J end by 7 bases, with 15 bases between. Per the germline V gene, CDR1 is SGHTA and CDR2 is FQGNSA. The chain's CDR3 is CASRLRGWNEQFF. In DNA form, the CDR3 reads TGTGCCAGCCGCCTGAGGGGGTGGAATGAGCAGTTCTTC.